The clone carrying this T cell receptor (beta chain) was counted only a few times. The record originates from a study of metastatic and nonmetastatic thyroid tumors. Study information: Both malignant and benign thyroid patients supplied peripheral blood and tumor or nodule tissue samples, across which the repertoires of these patients were then compared.

Not a single patient had been given any form of treatment at any point before undergoing thyroid surgery. Original handling: A classifier of distant metastasis in papillary thyroid cancer was built from CDR3 differences (across clinicopathological groups). With MiXCR, TCRdb called clones anew from the PCR reads. None of the V and J calls come from the authors' own analysis; TCRdb made them. The sample lists about 70,000 clones; more than 15% were seen once. Germline CDR1 is WNHNN and CDR2 is SYGVQD (reference sequence). V dropped 2 bases and J dropped 6 bases, with 11 bases sitting between them. This CDR3 is built from 13 residues.

The sequencing sample was made of blood. The genes are TRBV10-1 and TRBJ2-7; D is unclear. The origin of this receptor is a female donor with papillary thyroid cancer or a benign thyroid nodule (not recorded which). Some clones in this sample may be carry-over from other donors' samples. CDR3 amino acids: CASSEGLSSEQYF. DNA for the CDR3: TGCGCCAGCAGTGAGGGCCTAAGCAGCGAGCAGTACTTC.